This T cell receptor beta chain was identified during a study of T cells after somatic rescue of genetic block. The repertoire was sequenced with immunoSEQ multiplex PCR; TCRdb's copy has only in-frame clones and lacks some. The sample shows about 88,000 clones, approximately 90% of them seen only once. Deletions cut 1 base from V and 6 bases from J, with 4 bases between. The CDR3 extends over 12 amino acids. Per the germline V gene, CDR1 is MGHRA and CDR2 is YSYEKL. This TCR derives from a woman aged 18-30 years. The J gene is TRBJ2-1, the V gene TRBV4-1; D remains ambiguous. Sample: peripheral blood mononuclear cells (PBMCs). The chain's CDR3 is CASSQAGNEQFF. The CDR3 DNA is TGCGCCAGCAGCCAAGCGGGCAATGAGCAGTTCTTC.